The next 14 T cell receptor beta chains were all read from a single sample in a study of spatial heterogeneity in lung cancer. Findings of the study overall: Counts that tracked tumor mutation counts were those of expanded intratumoral alpha and beta TCRs.

A single record per CDR3 protein comes from TCRdb applying MiXCR to the 5' RACE reads. The repertoire holds around 7,500 distinct CDR3 sequences, approximately 20% seen once, with 12% in the top ten. No antigen has been identified for these receptors. Time point denoted: sample taken at primary tumor resection. This specimen was lung tumor tissue, taken at surgery. These TCRs come from a female donor with early-stage non-small cell lung cancer.

The sample holds a few counts of this clonotype. The rearrangement joins TRBV27 to TRBJ1-5, with TRBD1 as a possible D gene (5 bases). The germline gives CDR1 MNHEY, CDR2 SMNVEV (reference sequence). This CDR3 contains 14 residues. Trimming shortened V by 5 bases and J by 5 bases, and 13 bases separated the two germline ends. The CDR3 coding sequence is TGTGCCAGCAGTCCCCTCGACAGTTATCAGCCCCAGCATTTT. It encodes CASSPLDSYQPQHF.

The V and J genes are TRBV2 and TRBJ2-2; no clear D. CDR1 and CDR2 (germline): SNHLY, FYNNEI. The CDR3 spans 14 residues. V lost 7 bases and J 6 bases, leaving 15 bases between the germline ends. The CDR3 DNA reads as TGTGCCAGCACCTACTCCCGAAGTCCCGGGGAGCTGTTTTTT. Amino acid sequence: CASTYSRSPGELFF. Filled out from reference TRBV2 and TRBJ2-2, the complete variable domain reads EPEVTQTPSHQVTQMGQEVILRCVPISNHLYFYWYRQILGQKVEFLVSFYNNEISEKSEIFDDQFSVERPDGSNFTLKIRSTKLEDSAMYFCASTYSRSPGELFFGEGSRLTVL.

This clonotype appeared a few times. V and J are TRBV4-2 and TRBJ1-1, with a weak D call TRBD1 (5 bases). V was cut by 2 bases and J by 1 base, with 11 bases left in between. This CDR3 contains 15 residues. Germline V gene lookup returns CDR1 LGHNA and CDR2 YNFKEQ. CDR3 nucleotides: TGTGCCAGCAGCCAAATCACAGGCGCGAACACTGAAGCTTTCTTT. Translated, it gives CASSQITGANTEAFF.

This clonotype was detected a few times. The chain has TRBV6-5 and TRBJ2-1, with D possibly being TRBD1 or TRBD2 (6 bases each). The CDR3 totals 14 residues. Germline V gene data show CDR1 as MNHEY and CDR2 as SVGAGI. V was cut by 8 bases and J by 4 bases, with 15 bases left in between. The CDR3 loop reads CASGGSGPYNEQFF. The CDR3 coding sequence is TGTGCCAGCGGGGGCAGCGGGCCGTACAATGAGCAGTTCTTC.

The V gene is TRBV11-2, the J gene TRBJ1-6; a weak D match, TRBD1 (5 bases). Germline V gives CDR1 SGHAT, CDR2 FQNNGV. The CDR3 runs to 14 residues. With 10 bases removed from V and 5 bases from J, the gap between germline ends came to 15 bases. The CDR3 bases are TGTGCCAACAGTCACAGGAGGAATAATTCACCCCTCCACTTT. It yields the protein CANSHRRNNSPLHF.

Only a few counts were recorded for this clonotype. The rearrangement uses TRBV19 and TRBJ2-3, with D unresolved. V lost 8 bases to trimming and J lost 3 bases, with 12 bases between them. The germline V gene has CDR1 LNHDA and CDR2 SQIVND (reference sequence). The length of the CDR3 is 13 residues. The CDR3 spells CASSIGQTDTQYF. In DNA form, the CDR3 reads TGTGCCAGTTCTATTGGGCAGACAGATACGCAGTATTTT.

This clonotype is medium-sized within its sample. The rearrangement links TRBV5-5 to TRBJ2-1, with 9 bases lining up with TRBD1. Germline values: CDR1 SGHKS, CDR2 YYEKEE (reference sequence). This CDR3 region has 15 residues. V dropped 4 bases and J dropped 5; count of bases not matched to a gene: 7. The CDR3, as DNA: TGTGCCAGCAGCCATTATGGACAGGGGAACAATGAGCAGTTCTTC. Translation: CASSHYGQGNNEQFF.

The chain couples TRBV7-2 to TRBJ1-1; D possibly corresponds to TRBD1 (5 bases). V was cut by 5 bases and J by 1 base, with 8 bases left in between. Germline V gives CDR1 SGHTA, CDR2 FQGNSA. The CDR3 consists of 13 residues. The CDR3 region has the DNA TGTGCCAGCAGCACCGACAGGAACACTGAAGCTTTCTTT. It is translated as CASSTDRNTEAFF. Full variable domain (missing parts from reference TRBV7-2 and TRBJ1-1): GAGVSQSPSNKVTEKGKDVELRCDPISGHTALYWYRQSLGQGLEFLIYFQGNSAPDKSGLPSDRFSAERTGGSVSTLTIQRTQQEDSAVYLCASSTDRNTEAFFGQGTRLTVV.

This sequence joins TRBV6-5 and TRBJ1-5, with 7 bases that match TRBD1. CDR1 is MNHEY, CDR2 SVGAGI, per germline. J gave up 4 bases and V 7 bases, and 7 bases lay outside the gene matches. This CDR3 comprises 14 residues. The CDR3 nucleotides read TGTGCCAGCAACACAGGGGACAGAAATCAGCCCCAGCATTTT. Its protein is CASNTGDRNQPQHF.

The chain combines TRBV10-2 with TRBJ2-7; TRBD1 matches at 7 bases. The ends lost 8 bases at V and 4 bases at J; junction bases unmatched: 2. Germline CDR1 WSHSY, CDR2 SAAADI. This CDR3 contains 11 residues. The CDR3 region has the DNA TGCGCCAGCGGGACAGAATACGAGCAGTACTTC. Its translation is CASGTEYEQYF.

This clonotype was seen a few times. V is TRBV7-2 and J is TRBJ2-7; D is unclear. Germline CDR1 SGHTA, CDR2 FQGNSA. This CDR3 contains 13 residues. V lost 3 bases and J 2 bases, leaving 8 bases between the germline ends. Written as DNA, the CDR3 is TGTGCCAGCAGCTTGTACCGTGCCTACGAGCAGTACTTC. It codes for CASSLYRAYEQYF.

This clonotype was counted a few times. V and J are TRBV7-9 and TRBJ2-1; D perhaps matches TRBD2 (6 bases). Trimming took off 4 bases at V and 5 bases at J, with 18 bases between the two ends. The CDR3 extends over 16 amino acids. CDR1 is SEHNR, CDR2 FQNEAQ, per germline (reference sequence). The CDR3 here is CASSSTTELAHNEQFF. The CDR3, as DNA: TGTGCCAGCAGCTCGACAACGGAACTAGCCCACAATGAGCAGTTCTTC. Using reference TRBV7-9 and TRBJ2-1 for the parts outside the CDR3, the full variable domain is DTGVSQNPRHKITKRGQNVTFRCDPISEHNRLYWYRQTLGQGPEFLTYFQNEAQLEKSRLLSDRFSAERPKGSFSTLEIQRTEQGDSAMYLCASSSTTELAHNEQFFGPGTRLTVL.

The genes are TRBV19 and TRBJ2-7, with TRBD2 matching over 13 bases. CDR1 and CDR2 (germline): LNHDA, SQIVND (reference sequence). This CDR3 comprises 15 residues. Trimming at V came to 5 bases and at J to 4 bases, leaving 5 bases not matched to a gene. The CDR3 DNA follows: TGTGCCAGTAGTGTGGGACTAGCGGGGACGTACGAGCAGTACTTC. Protein sequence: CASSVGLAGTYEQYF.

Within the sample, this clonotype is medium-sized (0.01 to 0.1%). The chain's CDR3 is CASSPGTMEYF. DNA of the CDR3: TGTGCCAGCAGCCCCGGGACTATGGAGTATTTT. The chain combines TRBV7-9 with TRBJ2-3; 7 bases align to TRBD2. CDR1 and CDR2 (germline): SEHNR, FQNEAQ (reference sequence). This CDR3 spans 11 amino acids. The ends lost 5 bases at V and 13 bases at J; junction bases unmatched: 6.